What follows are 23 T cell receptor beta chains derived from one specimen sequenced in a study of blood T cells in healthy people across ages. The authors ran a second PCR of about 6 to 11 cycles using a sample-barcoded 5' primer and a J-beta primer mix. Via MiXCR, TCRdb re-called the 5' RACE reads, giving one row per CDR3 protein. The sample includes 550,000 to 750,000 distinct CDR3 sequences, around 20% of them seen just once. The sequenced sample consisted of blood. The receptors come from a man aged 70 or older in good health.

This clonotype was counted between two and nine times. The chain employs TRBV9 and TRBJ2-1, with 10 bases matching TRBD2. V dropped 1 base and J dropped 10; count of bases not matched to a gene: 8. CDR1 SGDLS and CDR2 YYNGEE come from the germline V gene. The CDR3 loop spans 15 amino acids. The CDR3 region has the DNA TGTGCCAGCAGCGTATTGCTAGCGGGAGTTCACGAGCAGTTCTTC. It translates to CASSVLLAGVHEQFF.

The CDR3 reads CSATDRGLNTEAFF. The DNA of the CDR3 is TGCAGTGCCACCGACAGGGGATTGAACACTGAAGCTTTCTTT. The rearrangement uses TRBV20-1 and TRBJ1-1; 8 bases are shared with TRBD1. From germline, CDR1 is DFQATT and CDR2 SNEGSKA (reference sequence). V was clipped by 6 bases and J by 0 bases; unmatched bases: 6. The CDR3 is 14 amino acids.

Comments on this clonotype: Compared with germline, one end of the junction differs, possibly owing to a read error. The chain carries TRBV20-1 and TRBJ2-5; 8 bases are a match to TRBD1. The CDR3 runs 17 residues. The germline V gene has CDR1 DFQATT and CDR2 SNEGSKA (reference sequence). The CDR3 here is CGASESFRTGTRETQYF. CDR3 DNA sequence: TGCGGTGCTAGCGAATCCTTTCGGACAGGGACAAGAGAGACCCAGTACTTC.

This clonotype was seen repeatedly, ten times or more. The rearrangement links TRBV18 to TRBJ1-1; no reliable D call. Germline V gene sequence: CDR1 KGHSH, CDR2 LQKENI. V was shortened by 2 bases and J by 0 bases, with 7 bases between the two germline ends. This CDR3 is 14 amino acids long. The CDR3, as DNA: TGTGCCAGCTCACCAGGTAGTTTGAACACTGAAGCTTTCTTT. Its translation is CASSPGSLNTEAFF.

As to this clonotype: Relative to the germline gene, one junction end is altered; a read error may explain this. The chain has TRBV20-1 and TRBJ2-3; D possibly corresponds to TRBD2 (5 bases). CDR1 DFQATT and CDR2 SNEGSKA come from the germline V gene (reference sequence). The CDR3 loop spans 13 amino acids. The CDR3 DNA follows: TGCAGCGCTAGAGTGAGAGGGACAGATACGCAGTATTTT. This sequence encodes CSARVRGTDTQYF.

The chain uses TRBV21-1 and TRBJ2-7; the table's D call, TRBD1, was not checked against the DNA. TRBV21-1 is labeled a pseudogene. This CDR3 is built from 16 residues. CDR3 protein: CASTRKGRTGVYEQYF. The CDR3 nucleotides read TGTGCCAGCACCAGAAAGGGTCGGACAGGGGTCTACGAGCAGTACTTC.

This clonotype was found a few times. The gene calls are TRBV2 and TRBJ2-1; 8 positions agree with TRBD2. Germline V CDR1 and CDR2: SNHLY, FYNNEI. The CDR3 sequence is 16 residues long. V shed 4 bases, J shed 0 bases, and the junction held 5 bases outside the gene matches. The CDR3 region is CASSGSSGSSYNEQFF. In nucleotides, the CDR3 is TGTGCCAGCAGTGGCTCCAGCGGGAGCTCCTACAATGAGCAGTTCTTC. The whole variable domain, filled in from reference TRBV2 and TRBJ2-1, reads EPEVTQTPSHQVTQMGQEVILRCVPISNHLYFYWYRQILGQKVEFLVSFYNNEISEKSEIFDDQFSVERPDGSNFTLKIRSTKLEDSAMYFCASSGSSGSSYNEQFFGPGTRLTVL.

This clonotype turned up a few times. The chain couples TRBV20-1 to TRBJ2-5, with TRBD2 identical over 12 bases. This CDR3 is 15 amino acids long. Germline assignment: CDR1 DFQATT and CDR2 SNEGSKA (reference sequence). V gave up 5 bases and J gave up 1 base; unmatched junction bases: 5. CDR3 protein: CSADRTSGTQETQYF. In nucleotides, the CDR3 is TGCAGTGCTGATAGGACTAGCGGGACCCAAGAGACCCAGTACTTC.

This clonotype turned up a few times. The chain links TRBV20-1 to TRBJ2-3; 10 bases are a match to TRBD2. Looked up from germline, CDR1 is DFQATT and CDR2 is SNEGSKA (reference sequence). The V segment lost 2 bases and the J segment 2 bases; nucleotides outside the gene matches: 1. The CDR3 spans 14 residues. DNA of the CDR3: TGCAGTGCTAGACTAGCGGGAGCCACAGATACGCAGTATTTT. Residues: CSARLAGATDTQYF.

This clonotype appeared a few times. V usage is TRBV5-4 and J usage is TRBJ2-1; the D gene is possibly TRBD2 (5 bases). The CDR3 is 17 residues long. Germline V gene data show CDR1 as SGHNT and CDR2 as YYREEE (reference sequence). The germline V and J ends were trimmed by 4 bases and 0 bases, with 17 bases remaining between them. CDR3 sequence reads: CASSERSGSSSYNEQFF. The CDR3 nucleotides read TGTGCCAGCAGCGAGAGAAGCGGCTCGAGCTCCTACAATGAGCAGTTCTTC.

This clonotype was seen a single time. This chain uses TRBV20-1 with TRBJ2-3; D perhaps matches TRBD2 (5 bases). Germline CDR1 and CDR2: DFQATT and SNEGSKA (reference sequence). This CDR3 contains 13 residues. V lost 3 bases and J lost 2, with 9 bases in between. This CDR3 reads CSARDFTTDTQYF. The CDR3 bases are TGCAGTGCTAGGGACTTCACCACAGATACGCAGTATTTT.

This clonotype was seen only a few times. V usage is TRBV20-1 and J usage is TRBJ2-1, with D tentatively TRBD2 (5 bases). The CDR3 loop spans 17 amino acids. V lost 4 bases and J 0 bases, leaving 19 bases between the germline ends. The V gene's germline CDR1 is DFQATT and CDR2 SNEGSKA (reference sequence). The CDR3 nucleotides read TGCAGTGCTAAACCCCACGGAGGCGGCAGCTCCTACAATGAGCAGTTCTTC. Amino acid sequence: CSAKPHGGGSSYNEQFF.

The sample holds a few counts of this clonotype. The V call is TRBV5-1, the J call TRBJ2-5; D remains unclear. The germline gives CDR1 SGHRS, CDR2 YFSETQ. Deletions cut 0 bases from V and 1 base from J, with 10 bases between. The CDR3 consists of 15 residues. The CDR3 region has the DNA TGCGCCAGCAGCTTGGGCCACCCAACCCAAGAGACCCAGTACTTC. Residues: CASSLGHPTQETQYF.

A remark on this clonotype: The junction differs from germline at one of its ends, possibly a read error. This chain uses TRBV3-1 with TRBJ2-7; possible D gene TRBD2, 6 bases. Germline V lookup: CDR1 LGHDT, CDR2 YNNKEL (reference sequence). CDR3 length equals 13 residues. The CDR3 is CASSQESSGRSLF. The DNA for the CDR3 is TGTGCCAGCAGCCAAGAAAGTAGCGGCCGCTCCCTATTC.

The CDR3 loop reads CASSHGILGSYEQYF. CDR3 coding DNA: TGTGCCAGCAGTCACGGGATTTTAGGCTCCTACGAGCAGTACTTC. The rearrangement joins TRBV12-3 or TRBV12-4 to TRBJ2-5; D might be TRBD2 (5 bases). TRBJ2-7 matches the DNA end more closely, so the J call is doubtful. The CDR3 runs 15 residues.

This clonotype has only a few counts. V gene TRBV20-1 combines with J gene TRBJ1-1; 7 bases match TRBD1. Germline values: CDR1 DFQATT, CDR2 SNEGSKA (reference sequence). V shed 3 bases, J shed 4 bases, and the junction held 8 bases outside the gene matches. There are 14 residues in the CDR3. CDR3 DNA: TGCAGTGCTAGGGATACCCGGGACAGCACTGAAGCTTTCTTT. Protein: CSARDTRDSTEAFF.

The rearrangement links TRBV7-9 to TRBJ2-7, with D perhaps being TRBD1 or TRBD2 (5 bases each). V gave up 3 bases and J gave up 5 bases, with 11 bases separating them. CDR1 SEHNR and CDR2 FQNEAQ come from the germline V gene (reference sequence). The CDR3 length is 13 residues. The CDR3 sequence: CASSLSMGDEQYF. CDR3 DNA: TGTGCCAGCAGCTTGTCAATGGGGGACGAGCAGTACTTC.

This sequence joins TRBV7-8 and TRBJ1-4; 11 bases line up with TRBD1. In germline, CDR1 is SGHVS, CDR2 FQNEAQ. The CDR3 length is 14 residues. J was trimmed by 7 bases and V by 6 bases; bases with no gene match: 4. The CDR3 sequence is CASREGTGGEKLFF. CDR3 nucleotides: TGTGCCAGCAGGGAAGGGACAGGGGGTGAAAAACTGTTTTTT.

The chain combines TRBV7-2 with TRBJ2-3, with 7 bases fitting TRBD2. With 1 base clipped from V and 1 base from J, the junction kept 5 bases outside the gene matches. This CDR3 comprises 16 residues. Germline loops: CDR1 SGHTA, CDR2 FQGNSA. CDR3 sequence: CASSLDREVGTDTQYF. CDR3 nucleotides: TGTGCCAGCAGCTTAGACCGGGAGGTGGGCACAGATACGCAGTATTTT.

The chain employs TRBV12-3 or TRBV12-4 and TRBJ1-1, with 8 bases lining up with TRBD1. CDR3 size: 15 residues. V lost 6 bases and J lost 0; bases outside the gene matches: 6. CDR3 in DNA: TGTGCCAGCAGGAGACGGACAGGGCTGAACACTGAAGCTTTCTTT. Protein sequence: CASRRRTGLNTEAFF.

This clonotype has a handful of counts. The chain employs TRBV29-1 and TRBJ2-7; TRBD2 matches at 7 bases. V gave up 4 bases and J gave up 2 bases; unmatched junction bases: 5. The length of the CDR3 is 13 residues. CDR1 is SQVTM, CDR2 ANQGSEA, per germline. The CDR3 spells CSVASGLAYEQYF. DNA for the CDR3: TGCAGCGTTGCTAGCGGCCTTGCCTACGAGCAGTACTTC.

The chain recombines TRBV19 with TRBJ1-1, with TRBD1 matching 11 bases. Germline lookup yields CDR1 LNHDA and CDR2 SQIVND (reference sequence). The CDR3 spans 16 residues. V lost 5 bases to trimming and J lost 3 bases; unmatched junction nucleotides: 8. For the CDR3, the DNA is TGTGCCAGTAGTCAATGGACAGGGGGCGCGGACACTGAAGCTTTCTTT. This translates into CASSQWTGGADTEAFF.

Of note for this clonotype: A read error may produce the germline difference seen at one junction end. This chain links TRBV20-1 with TRBJ2-5; TRBD2 might be the D (5 bases). Per germline, CDR1 DFQATT and CDR2 SNEGSKA (reference sequence). This CDR3 comprises 15 residues. In DNA form, the CDR3 reads TGCAGTGCTAGGTTGGCGGGTCGAAGCAGTTCTGGGGAGTTCTTC. This translates into CSARLAGRSSSGEFF.